The 8 T cell receptor beta chains given below trace back to one sample, sequenced in a study of regulatory T cells in long-lasting Graves disease. Time point of the sample: newly diagnosed GD, antithyroid drugs for less than 3 months. RNA extracted from PBMCs served as the sequencing template. The TCR beta library used iRepertoire HTBI primers with Arm-PCR amplification of CDR3. TCRdb reprocessed the multiplex PCR reads via MiXCR and lists one record per CDR3 protein. This table holds around 320,000 distinct CDR3 sequences, over 15% found once. These same records also appear under a second study, on T cells in Graves' hyperthyroidism and ophthalmopathy.

The material was peripheral blood mononuclear cells (PBMCs), obtained at new diagnosis, from a patient treated with antithyroid drugs. These receptors were obtained from a man aged 35 to 55 with Graves disease.

The table lists this clonotype with a few counts. The rearrangement uses TRBV28 and TRBJ2-7; D might be TRBD1 (5 bases). Germline CDR1 and CDR2: MDHEN and SYDVKM. The germline V and J ends were trimmed by 10 bases and 3 bases, with 25 bases remaining between them. The CDR3 has 16 amino acids. The DNA of the CDR3 is TGTGCCACCCAACTCCTACCCGGAAGGGGATACTACGAGCAGTACTTC. This encodes CATQLLPGRGYYEQYF.

A few counts support this clonotype. The gene calls are TRBV4-1 and TRBJ1-2, with D perhaps matching TRBD1 (5 bases). Germline-derived CDR1 and CDR2 are MGHRA and YSYEKL. V gave up 6 bases and J gave up 4 bases, with 15 bases separating them. The CDR3 contains 14 residues. Here the CDR3 reads CASRREDSGYGYTF. CDR3 coding DNA: TGCGCCAGCAGACGCGAAGACAGTGGCTATGGCTACACCTTC.

The chain links TRBV7-2 to TRBJ2-1; 10 bases are shared with TRBD2. The CDR3 extends over 16 amino acids. Germline V CDR1 and CDR2: SGHTA, FQGNSA. V trimming: 8 bases; J trimming: 0 bases; junction bases outside the gene matches: 7. For the CDR3, the DNA is TGTGCCAGCGGGGCAGCGGGAGGGAGCTCCTACAATGAGCAGTTCTTC. This sequence encodes CASGAAGGSSYNEQFF. Full variable domain (remainder filled in from reference TRBV7-2 and TRBJ2-1): GAGVSQSPSNKVTEKGKDVELRCDPISGHTALYWYRQSLGQGLEFLIYFQGNSAPDKSGLPSDRFSAERTGGSVSTLTIQRTQQEDSAVYLCASGAAGGSSYNEQFFGPGTRLTVL.

This clonotype was seen repeatedly, ten times or more. V usage is TRBV6-1 and J usage is TRBJ2-3, with 7 bases identical to TRBD1. The germline V gene has CDR1 MNHNS and CDR2 SASEGT. This CDR3 is built from 13 residues. V was pared by 8 bases and J by 5 bases, with 7 bases of the junction left unmatched. CDR3: CASGLTGRDTQYF. The CDR3 DNA is TGTGCCAGCGGGCTGACAGGGAGAGATACGCAGTATTTT.

The table lists this clonotype with many counts. At one of its ends the junction is not consistent with the germline gene, which may arise from a read error. The chain recombines TRBV10-1 with TRBJ2-3; no definite D call. CDR3 length: 12 residues. The germline gives CDR1 WNHNN, CDR2 SYGVQD (reference sequence). The DNA for the CDR3 is TGCGCCAGCAGCCAAAGCAGAGATACGCAGTATTTT. Its protein is CASSQSRDTQYF.

On this clonotype itself: Mismatch with germline at one junction end may stem from a read error. The chain couples TRBV5-1 to TRBJ1-4; the match to TRBD1 covers 7 bases. The CDR3 consists of 14 residues. Germline assignment: CDR1 SGHRS and CDR2 YFSETQ. The DNA of the CDR3 is TGCGCCAGCAGAACCGGGACAGCTAATGAAAAACTGCTTTTT. Translation gives CASRTGTANEKLLF.

The chain recombines TRBV10-3 with TRBJ2-1; the D call may be TRBD1 or TRBD2 (6 bases each). Germline values: CDR1 ENHRY, CDR2 SYGVKD. There are 14 residues in the CDR3. Trimming shortened V by 4 bases and J by 6 bases, and 13 bases separated the two germline ends. Here the CDR3 DNA reads TGTGCCATCAGTGCGGGGGCGTTGGGCAATGAGCAGTTCTTC. Amino acid sequence: CAISAGALGNEQFF.

The table lists this clonotype with a few counts. The genes are TRBV7-9 and TRBJ2-5, with D hard to call. Trimming removed 5 bases from V and 4 bases from J, with 17 bases in between. The CDR3 sequence is 15 residues long. CDR1 and CDR2 (germline): SEHNR, FQNEAQ (reference sequence). The CDR3 DNA reads as TGTGCCAGCAGCGGGAAGAGGCGCCTGGGAGAGACCCAGTACTTC. Translation: CASSGKRRLGETQYF.